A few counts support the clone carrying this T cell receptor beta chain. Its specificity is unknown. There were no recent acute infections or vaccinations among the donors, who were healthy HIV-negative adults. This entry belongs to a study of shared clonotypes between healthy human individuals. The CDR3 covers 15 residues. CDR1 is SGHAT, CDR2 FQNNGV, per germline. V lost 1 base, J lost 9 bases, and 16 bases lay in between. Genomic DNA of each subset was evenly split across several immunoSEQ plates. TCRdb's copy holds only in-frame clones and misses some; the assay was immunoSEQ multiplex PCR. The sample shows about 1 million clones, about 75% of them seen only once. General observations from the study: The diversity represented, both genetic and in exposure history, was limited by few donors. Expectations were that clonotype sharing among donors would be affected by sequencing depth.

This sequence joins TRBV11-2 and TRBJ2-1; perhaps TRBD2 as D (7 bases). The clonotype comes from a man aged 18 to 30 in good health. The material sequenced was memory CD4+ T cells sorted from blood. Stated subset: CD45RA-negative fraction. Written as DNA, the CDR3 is TGTGCCAGCAGCTTAGGGGGGGCGGGAGACGGTGAGCAGTTCTTC. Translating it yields CASSLGGAGDGEQFF.